A selection of T cell receptor beta chains follows, all from one sample in a study of cytomegalovirus exposure and HLA in healthy donors. The repertoire was sequenced with immunoSEQ multiplex PCR; TCRdb's copy has only in-frame clones and lacks some. This sample carries about 230,000 clones, about 85% of them seen once, and the ten largest clones take about 0.22%. The sample comprised PBMCs. The source of these receptors is a girl aged 2 to 10 in good health and CMV-seronegative. The CDR3 runs from the conserved cysteine through the conserved F or W. The D gene is left open where the match is weak. Clone size is not always given. Where it is, it says once, few, many or a class for expanded clones.

J,D,V,size,CDR3,DNA
TRBJ1-1,TRBD1,TRBV29-1,-,CSVEVSGTGGTEAFF,TGCAGCGTTGAAGTCTCCGGGACAGGGGGCACTGAAGCTTTCTTT
TRBJ1-2,-,TRBV9,-,CASSTGGGRGYTF,TGTGCCAGCAGTACTGGGGGGGGGCGAGGCTACACCTTC
TRBJ2-7,-,TRBV11-2,-,CASRLRAPYEQYF,TGTGCCAGCAGACTGAGGGCCCCCTACGAGCAGTACTTC
TRBJ1-1,-,TRBV11-2,-,CASSPPYTEAFF,TGTGCCAGCAGTCCTCCTTACACTGAAGCTTTCTTT
TRBJ2-7,TRBD1,TRBV5-6,once,CASRRQGSSYEQYF,TGTGCCAGCAGACGACAGGGGTCCTCCTACGAGCAGTACTTC
TRBJ1-2,-,TRBV30,-,CAWSRRVNYGYTF,TGTGCCTGGAGTAGGAGGGTTAACTATGGCTACACCTTC
TRBJ2-7,-,TRBV6-4,once,CASSRPGFGPLYEQYF,TGTGCCAGCAGTCGACCGGGTTTCGGCCCCCTTTACGAGCAGTACTTC
TRBJ2-1,TRBD2,TRBV19,-,CASNRLAGRPSEQFF,TGTGCCAGTAACCGGCTAGCGGGTAGGCCCAGTGAGCAGTTCTTC
TRBJ1-1,TRBD1,TRBV6-5,-,CASSYKTGVGNTEAFF,TGTGCCAGCAGTTATAAGACAGGGGTAGGTAACACTGAAGCTTTCTTT
TRBJ1-1,TRBD1,TRBV6-1,-,CASTEGAGGRGEAFF,TGTGCCAGCACCGAAGGAGCAGGGGGCAGGGGTGAAGCTTTCTTT
TRBJ2-7,TRBD1,TRBV27,-,CASSGPHGTGAYEQYF,TGTGCCAGCAGTGGACCACACGGGACAGGTGCCTACGAGCAGTACTTC
TRBJ2-1,-,TRBV11-2,-,CASSLTRGPQFF,TGTGCCAGCAGCTTAACGCGGGGCCCGCAGTTCTTC
TRBJ1-3,TRBD1,TRBV9,-,CASSELDRGQGNTIYF,TGTGCCAGCAGCGAGTTAGACAGGGGGCAAGGAAACACCATATATTTT
TRBJ2-1,-,TRBV5-1,once,CASSLGTVGRNEQFF,TGCGCCAGCAGCTTAGGGACTGTTGGTAGAAATGAGCAGTTCTTC
TRBJ2-6,-,TRBV5-1,-,CASSLGWLGEANVLTF,TGCGCCAGCAGCTTGGGGTGGTTGGGAGAGGCCAACGTCCTGACTTTC
TRBJ1-1,-,TRBV7-8,-,CASSSNRWNTEAFF,TGTGCCAGCAGCTCCAATAGATGGAACACTGAAGCTTTCTTT
TRBJ2-3,-,TRBV1,-,CTSSHLGTGHTDTQYF,TGCACCAGCAGCCACCTGGGGACAGGGCACACAGATACGCAGTATTTT
TRBJ1-5,TRBD1,TRBV27,-,CASSLWGQGSYQPQHF,TGTGCCAGCAGTTTGTGGGGACAGGGGTCCTATCAGCCCCAGCATTTT
TRBJ2-5,-,TRBV9,-,CASSVSRELETQYF,TGTGCCAGCAGCGTCTCCCGGGAATTAGAGACCCAGTACTTC
TRBJ2-1,TRBD2,TRBV9,-,CASSVRLGREGERSSYNEQFF,TGTGCCAGCAGCGTAAGGTTGGGTCGGGAGGGCGAAAGGAGCTCCTACAATGAGCAGTTCTTC
TRBJ2-1,TRBD2,TRBV6-5,-,CASRVAGSNEQFF,TGTGCCAGCAGGGTAGCGGGGTCCAATGAGCAGTTCTTC
TRBJ2-5,TRBD2,TRBV6-5,-,CASSSRGLAGQETQYF,TGTGCCAGCAGTTCCAGGGGACTAGCGGGTCAAGAGACCCAGTACTTC
TRBJ1-4,-,TRBV6-5,few,CVSSYGGTGEKLFF,TGTGTCAGCAGTTACGGGGGCACTGGAGAAAAACTGTTTTTT
TRBJ2-1,-,TRBV25-1,once,CASSESDGLSYNEQFF,TGTGCCAGCAGTGAATCCGACGGACTCTCCTACAATGAGCAGTTCTTC
TRBJ2-7,TRBD1,TRBV7-7,-,CASSLRSRGPYEQYF,TGTGCCAGCAGCTTACGGTCTAGGGGGCCCTACGAGCAGTACTTC
TRBJ1-2,-,TRBV2,-,CASRRQGSDGYTF,TGTGCCAGCAGGCGTCAGGGATCGGATGGCTACACCTTC
TRBJ2-1,TRBD2,TRBV5-5,-,CASSPGTSGRNEQFF,TGTGCCAGCAGCCCCGGGACTAGCGGGAGGAATGAGCAGTTCTTC
TRBJ2-3,-,TRBV6-6,-,CASSYLLEPTDTQYF,TGTGCCAGCAGTTACCTCTTAGAGCCTACAGATACGCAGTATTTT